This passage covers 8 T cell receptor beta chains from one sample sequenced in a study of T cell repertoires in cytomegalovirus infection. TCRdb redid the calling of the reads with MiXCR, one entry per CDR3 protein. The sample has around 740,000 distinct CDR3 sequences, roughly 36% seen once. Material for sequencing was PBMCs. Receptor source: a human donor in good health (CMV status not recorded). Some clones in this sample may be carry-over from other donors' samples.

CDR3 residues: CASSDRGGGYTGELFF. CDR3 nucleotides: TGTGCCAGCAGTGACAGGGGTGGCGGGTACACCGGGGAGCTGTTTTTT. V usage is TRBV6-6 and J usage is TRBJ2-2; 8 bases line up with TRBD1. With V trimmed by 5 bases and J by 3 bases, 8 bases remained unmatched. The germline V gene has CDR1 MNHNY and CDR2 SVGAGI (reference sequence). The CDR3 spans 16 residues.

Only a few counts were recorded for this clonotype. This chain joins TRBV28 and TRBJ1-5, with D possibly matching TRBD1 (5 bases). Germline CDR1 is MDHEN and CDR2 is SYDVKM. The CDR3 covers 15 residues. With 8 bases removed from V and 2 bases from J, the gap between germline ends came to 16 bases. CDR3 DNA: TGTGCCAGCTTGGGGGGAGCTGCTGGCAATCAGCCCCAGCATTTT. This encodes CASLGGAAGNQPQHF.

The rearrangement joins TRBV27 to TRBJ1-6; the match to TRBD1 covers 7 bases. Trimming cost V 3 bases and J 0 bases; bases outside gene matches: 11. The CDR3 extends over 19 amino acids. The germline CDR1 and CDR2 sequences are MNHEY and SMNVEV (reference sequence). The CDR3 spells CASSFTTGQSSSYNSPLHF. In DNA, the CDR3 is TGTGCCAGCAGTTTCACGACAGGGCAATCCAGCTCCTATAATTCACCCCTCCACTTT.

The chain recombines TRBV12-3 or TRBV12-4 with TRBJ2-1; D not resolved. The ends were cut back, 5 bases at V and 7 bases at J, with 12 bases in the middle. The length of the CDR3 is 13 residues. Here the CDR3 DNA reads TGTGCCAGCAGTGTGACCTCTGAGAATGAGCAGTTCTTC. Its translation: CASSVTSENEQFF.

A few counts support this clonotype. The chain employs TRBV18 and TRBJ1-1; possibly TRBD1 for D (5 bases). Germline CDR1 is KGHSH and CDR2 is LQKENI. The CDR3 spans 14 residues. Trimming removed 6 bases at V and 1 base at J, with 12 bases between. CDR3 coding DNA: TGTGCCAGCTCTCCTCAGACAGAGAACACTGAAGCTTTCTTT. Translated, it gives CASSPQTENTEAFF.

V usage is TRBV27 and J usage is TRBJ1-1; D unresolved. CDR3 length equals 14 residues. Germline CDR1 reads MNHEY; CDR2 reads SMNVEV (reference sequence). V was clipped by 7 bases and J by 5 bases, with 17 bases between them. The CDR3 DNA reads as TGTGCCAGCACGCATTTCCCAATTGGGACTGAAGCTTTCTTT. This sequence encodes CASTHFPIGTEAFF.

This clonotype appeared many times. The rearrangement joins TRBV11-2 to TRBJ2-2; D is unclear. This CDR3 spans 16 amino acids. Looked up from germline, CDR1 is SGHAT and CDR2 is FQNNGV. Trimming pared 1 base from V and 10 bases from J, leaving 19 bases between. The CDR3: CASSLVQYGFLEELFF. CDR3 nucleotides: TGTGCCAGCAGCTTAGTTCAGTATGGGTTTTTGGAGGAGCTGTTTTTT.

This clonotype was counted only a few times. The chain has TRBV28 and TRBJ2-7; 7 bases match TRBD1. The CDR3 spans 14 residues. The germline CDR1 and CDR2 sequences are MDHEN and SYDVKM. J gave up 8 bases and V 3 bases, and 10 bases lay outside the gene matches. The chain's CDR3 is CASSFAGTEAQQYF. The CDR3 DNA reads TGTGCCAGCAGTTTCGCCGGGACAGAGGCCCAGCAGTACTTC.